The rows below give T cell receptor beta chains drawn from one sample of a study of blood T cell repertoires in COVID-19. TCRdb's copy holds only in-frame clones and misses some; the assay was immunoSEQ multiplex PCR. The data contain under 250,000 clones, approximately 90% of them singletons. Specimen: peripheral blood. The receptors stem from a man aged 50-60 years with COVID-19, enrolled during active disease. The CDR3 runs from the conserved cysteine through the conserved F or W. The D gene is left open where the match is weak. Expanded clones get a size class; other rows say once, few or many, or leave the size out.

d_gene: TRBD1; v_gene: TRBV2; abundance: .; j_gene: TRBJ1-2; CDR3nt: TGTGCCAGCAGTGAAGTGGACAGGAACTATGGCTACACCTTC; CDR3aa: CASSEVDRNYGYTF
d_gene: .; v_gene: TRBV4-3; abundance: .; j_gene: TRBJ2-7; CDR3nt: TGCGCCAGCAGCCAAGATGCGGGGCAGATCTACGAGCAGTACTTC; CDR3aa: CASSQDAGQIYEQYF
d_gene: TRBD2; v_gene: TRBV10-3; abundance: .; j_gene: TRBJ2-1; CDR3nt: TGTGCCATCAGTGAGTATGGGACTAGCGGGAGCTTTTCCTACAATGAGCAGTTCTTC; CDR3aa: CAISEYGTSGSFSYNEQFF
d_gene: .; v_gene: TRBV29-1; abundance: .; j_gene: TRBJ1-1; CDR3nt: TGCAGCGTTGATCAGTCTTCGGGTCAGGGAAGGTTTTCAGGCACTGAAGCTTTCTTT; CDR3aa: CSVDQSSGQGRFSGTEAFF
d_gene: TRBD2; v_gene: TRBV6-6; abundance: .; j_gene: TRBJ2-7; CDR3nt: TGTGCCAGCAGTCAACCCGCCGCTAGCGGGAGGGCAGGGGAGCAGTACTTC; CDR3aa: CASSQPAASGRAGEQYF
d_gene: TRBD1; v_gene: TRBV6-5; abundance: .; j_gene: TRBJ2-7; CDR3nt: TGTGCCAGCAGTTACTCGACGGGACAGGGGGAACAGTACTTC; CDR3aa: CASSYSTGQGEQYF
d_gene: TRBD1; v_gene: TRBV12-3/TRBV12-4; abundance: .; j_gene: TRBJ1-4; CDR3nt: TGTGCCAGCAGAGGGACAGGGGCTGAAAAACTGTTTTTT; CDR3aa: CASRGTGAEKLFF
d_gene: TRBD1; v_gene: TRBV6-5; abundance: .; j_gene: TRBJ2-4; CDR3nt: TGTGCCAGCAGCCTCACACAGGGGGACATTCAGTACTTC; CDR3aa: CASSLTQGDIQYF
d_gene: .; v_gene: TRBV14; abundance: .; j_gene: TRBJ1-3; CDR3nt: TGTGCCAGCAGCCGGGGGCAGCACCTCTCTGGAAACACCATATATTTT; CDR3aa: CASSRGQHLSGNTIYF
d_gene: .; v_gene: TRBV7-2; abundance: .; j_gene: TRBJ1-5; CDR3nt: TGTGCCAGCAGCAGTGAGGCCCCAAGCGTCAATCAGCCCCAGCATTTT; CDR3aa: CASSSEAPSVNQPQHF
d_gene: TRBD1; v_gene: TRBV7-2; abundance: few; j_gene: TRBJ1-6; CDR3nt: TGTGCCAGCAGCTTCACCCCCGGGACAGCCTATAATTCACCCCTCCACTTT; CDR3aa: CASSFTPGTAYNSPLHF
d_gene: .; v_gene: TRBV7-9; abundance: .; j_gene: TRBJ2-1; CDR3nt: TGTGCCAGCAGCGACACGGTGGCTCCAGTCGCCTACAATGAGCAGTTCTTC; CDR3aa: CASSDTVAPVAYNEQFF
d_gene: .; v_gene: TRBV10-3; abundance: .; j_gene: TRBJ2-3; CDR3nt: TGTGCCATCAAGGTGCGGGGTCTGCATACGCAGTATTTT; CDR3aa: CAIKVRGLHTQYF
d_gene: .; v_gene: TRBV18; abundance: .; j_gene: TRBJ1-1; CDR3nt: TGTGCCAGCTCACCAGGAGGGGTCCGTGAAGCTTTCTTT; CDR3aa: CASSPGGVREAFF
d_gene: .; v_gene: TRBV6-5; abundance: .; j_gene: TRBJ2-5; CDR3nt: TGTGCCAGCAGTCAGGGGCAGGAGACCCAGTACTTC; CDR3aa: CASSQGQETQYF
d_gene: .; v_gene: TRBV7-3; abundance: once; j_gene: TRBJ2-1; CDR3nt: TGTGCCAGCAGCCCGACCCGCGGCGTAGCCTACAATGAGCAGTTCTTC; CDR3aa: CASSPTRGVAYNEQFF
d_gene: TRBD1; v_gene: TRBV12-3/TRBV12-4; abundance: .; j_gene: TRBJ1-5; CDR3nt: TGTGCCAGCAGTCTGGGACAGAATCAGCCCCAGCATTTT; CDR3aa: CASSLGQNQPQHF
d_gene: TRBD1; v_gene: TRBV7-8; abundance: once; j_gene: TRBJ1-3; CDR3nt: TGTGCCAGCAGCGGGGGGGACAGGGGGCACGGAAACACCATATATTTT; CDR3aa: CASSGGDRGHGNTIYF
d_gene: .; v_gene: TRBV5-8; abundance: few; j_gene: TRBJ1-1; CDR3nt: TGTGCCAGCAGCTTGGGCGGAGAGAACACTGAAGCTTTCTTT; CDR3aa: CASSLGGENTEAFF
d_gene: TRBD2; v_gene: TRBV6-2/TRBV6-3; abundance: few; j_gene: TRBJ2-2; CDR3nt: TGTGCCAGCAGTCCGCGACTAGCGGGAGTTCGGACCGGGGAGCTGTTTTTT; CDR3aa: CASSPRLAGVRTGELFF
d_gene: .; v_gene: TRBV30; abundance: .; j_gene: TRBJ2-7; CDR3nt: TGTGCCTGGAGTGTTGGAGGGGCGGGATACGAGCAGTACTTC; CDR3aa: CAWSVGGAGYEQYF
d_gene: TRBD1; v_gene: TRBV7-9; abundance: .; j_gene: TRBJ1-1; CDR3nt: TGTGCCAGCAGAGAGGGACAGGCGTCCACTGAAGCTTTCTTT; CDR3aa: CASREGQASTEAFF
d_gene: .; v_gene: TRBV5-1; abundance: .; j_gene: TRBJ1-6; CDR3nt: TGCGCCAGCAGGCAGGGGATTGGGACCCAGAGCTCCTATAATTCACCCCTCCACTTT; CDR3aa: CASRQGIGTQSSYNSPLHF
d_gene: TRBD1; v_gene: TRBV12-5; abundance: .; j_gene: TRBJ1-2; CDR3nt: TGTGCTAGTGGCCCGGGACAGGTGACTCTCCTCACCTTC; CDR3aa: CASGPGQVTLLTF
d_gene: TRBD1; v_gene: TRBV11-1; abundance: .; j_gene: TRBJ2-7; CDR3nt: TGTGCCAGCAGCCAGGGACAGGGATTCCACGAGCAGTACTTC; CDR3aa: CASSQGQGFHEQYF
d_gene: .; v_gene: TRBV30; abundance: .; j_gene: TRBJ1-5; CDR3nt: TGTGCCTGGAGTTCCCCGACGGGGGGCCACGGTCAGCCCCAGCATTTT; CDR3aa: CAWSSPTGGHGQPQHF
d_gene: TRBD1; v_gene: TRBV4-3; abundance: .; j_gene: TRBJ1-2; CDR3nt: TGCGCCAGCAGCCAAGATATGGTCGGACAGGGGTATGGCTACACCTTC; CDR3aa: CASSQDMVGQGYGYTF
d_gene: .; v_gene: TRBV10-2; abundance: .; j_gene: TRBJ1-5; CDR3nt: TGCGCCAGCAGTGAGTCCGGGAGTCAGCCCCAGCATTTT; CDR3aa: CASSESGSQPQHF
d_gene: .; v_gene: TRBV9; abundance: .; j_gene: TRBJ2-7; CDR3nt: TGTGCCAGCAGCGTAGGGGGGCATAACCGCGACGAGCAGTACTTC; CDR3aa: CASSVGGHNRDEQYF
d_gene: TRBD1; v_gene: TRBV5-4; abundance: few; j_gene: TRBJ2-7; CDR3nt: TGTGCCAGCAGCATCGAGACAGGGTTCTACGAGCAGTACTTC; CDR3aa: CASSIETGFYEQYF
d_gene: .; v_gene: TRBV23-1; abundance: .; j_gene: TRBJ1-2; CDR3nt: TGCGCCAGCAGTCCCGGGGTTAACTATGGCTACACCTTC; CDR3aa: CASSPGVNYGYTF
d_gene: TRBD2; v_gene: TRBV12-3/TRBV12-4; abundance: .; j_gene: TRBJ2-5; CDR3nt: TGTGCCAGCAGATCTGGACTAGAAGAGACCCAGTACTTC; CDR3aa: CASRSGLEETQYF